Listed below are T cell receptor beta chains from one sample, sequenced in a study of human T cells and chemical hapten exposure. One entry per CDR3 protein, called by TCRdb with MiXCR from the RACE reads. Here the sample spans approximately 100,000 distinct CDR3 sequences, 11% being singletons. The source material was whole blood, sampled in connection with sensitization to the hapten diphenylcyclopropenone (DPC). The source of these receptors is a woman aged 40 to 49 with alopecia areata. Some clones in this sample may be carry-over from other donors' samples. Both conserved end residues are part of each CDR3.

v_call: TRBV12-2; j_call: TRBJ1-5; cdr3_aa: CASRLYLWGYSNQPQHF
v_call: TRBV6-6; j_call: TRBJ1-2; cdr3_aa: CASSYPAHRDRAIYGYTF
v_call: TRBV3-1; j_call: TRBJ2-1; cdr3_aa: CASSQPGLAELVHEQFF
v_call: TRBV11-2; j_call: TRBJ1-6; cdr3_aa: CASNGANSPLHF
v_call: TRBV20-1; j_call: TRBJ2-1; cdr3_aa: CSATRLAGGLNEQFF
v_call: TRBV7-3; j_call: TRBJ2-1; cdr3_aa: CASSPGQGGPPFF
v_call: TRBV5-5; j_call: TRBJ1-3; cdr3_aa: CASSLGTGMGNTIYF
v_call: TRBV20-1; j_call: TRBJ1-4; cdr3_aa: CSASGGVGGEKLFF
v_call: TRBV14; j_call: TRBJ2-2; cdr3_aa: CASRRMNTGELFF
v_call: TRBV12-3/TRBV12-4; j_call: TRBJ1-1; cdr3_aa: CASSTGQANTEAFF
v_call: TRBV5-4; j_call: TRBJ2-3; cdr3_aa: CASSFGVAGGLDTQYF
v_call: TRBV29-1; j_call: TRBJ2-7; cdr3_aa: CSVIMASWVDEQYF
v_call: TRBV24-1; j_call: TRBJ2-1; cdr3_aa: CATSDPTSSDEQFF
v_call: TRBV4-1; j_call: TRBJ1-1; cdr3_aa: CASSQVVNTEAFF
v_call: TRBV6-2/TRBV6-3; j_call: TRBJ2-4; cdr3_aa: CASSYGLAGGTGGVGIQYF